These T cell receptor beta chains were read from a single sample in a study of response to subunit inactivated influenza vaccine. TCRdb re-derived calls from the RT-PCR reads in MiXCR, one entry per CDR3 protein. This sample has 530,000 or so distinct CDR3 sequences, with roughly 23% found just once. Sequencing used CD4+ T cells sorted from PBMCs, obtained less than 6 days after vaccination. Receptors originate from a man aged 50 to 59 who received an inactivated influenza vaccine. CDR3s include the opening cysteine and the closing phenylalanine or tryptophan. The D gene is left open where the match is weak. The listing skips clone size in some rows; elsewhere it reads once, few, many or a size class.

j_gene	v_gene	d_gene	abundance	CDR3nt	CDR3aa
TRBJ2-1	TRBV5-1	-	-	TGCGCCAGCAGCTTGGACGGGGGTGTATACAATGAGCAGTTCTTC	CASSLDGGVYNEQFF
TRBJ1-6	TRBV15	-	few	TGTGCCACCAGCAGAGATAGTTCAGGGATGTACTCACCCCTCCACTTT	CATSRDSSGMYSPLHF
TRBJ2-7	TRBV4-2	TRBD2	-	TGTGCCAGCAGCCAAGGGGCTAGCGGGAGGGACGAGCAGTACTTC	CASSQGASGRDEQYF
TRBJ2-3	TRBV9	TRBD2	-	TGTGCCAGCAGCGTAGGATTGCTAGCGGGGGCAGATACGCAGTATTTT	CASSVGLLAGADTQYF
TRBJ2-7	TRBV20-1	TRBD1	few	TGCAGTGCTAGTGACAGACAGGGTTCCCACGAGCAGTACTTC	CSASDRQGSHEQYF
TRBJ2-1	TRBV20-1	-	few	TGCAGTGCTAGAGATCTTAGGACCCCATATGACTTCTTC	CSARDLRTPYDFF
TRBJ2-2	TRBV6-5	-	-	TGTGCCAGCAGTTACCTTGAGGGCACCGGGGAGCTGTTTTTT	CASSYLEGTGELFF
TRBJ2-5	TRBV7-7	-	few	TGTGCCAGCAGCTTATCTGTGACCCAAAGGGAGACCCAGTACTTC	CASSLSVTQRETQYF
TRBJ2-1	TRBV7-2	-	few	TGTGCCAGCAGCTTAGACGCGCAGGGTGGGTACAATGAGCAGTTCTTC	CASSLDAQGGYNEQFF
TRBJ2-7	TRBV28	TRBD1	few	TGTGCCAGCAGCAATCCTGGACAGGGGAGGAGGTACGAGCAGTACTTC	CASSNPGQGRRYEQYF
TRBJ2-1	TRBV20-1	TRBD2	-	TGCAGTGCTAGACGTCGGAGCGGGGGTCCTTACAATGAGCAGTTCTTC	CSARRRSGGPYNEQFF
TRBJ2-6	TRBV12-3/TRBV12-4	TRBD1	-	TGTGCCAGCAGTTCCCGGACAGGGGTCGGGGCCAACGTCCTGACTTTC	CASSSRTGVGANVLTF
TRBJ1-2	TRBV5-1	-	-	TGCGCCAGCGGGGACCTATATGGCTACACCTTC	CASGDLYGYTF
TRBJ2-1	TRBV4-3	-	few	TGCGCCAGCAGCCAAGAGTGGGACTCCGCTTTGAATGAGCAGTTCTTC	CASSQEWDSALNEQFF
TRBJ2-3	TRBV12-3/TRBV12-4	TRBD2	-	TGTGCCAGCAGTTTCGCTAGCGGGGGAGGTGATACGCAGTATTTT	CASSFASGGGDTQYF
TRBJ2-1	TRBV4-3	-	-	TGCGCCAGCAGCCAAAGTCGGGACTACAATGAGCAGTTCTTC	CASSQSRDYNEQFF
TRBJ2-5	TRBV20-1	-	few	TGCAGTGCTAGAAGAGGGAACCGTAAAGAGACCCAGTACTTC	CSARRGNRKETQYF
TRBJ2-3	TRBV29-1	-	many	TGCAGCGTTGAGGTTACAGCCACAGATACGCAGTATTTT	CSVEVTATDTQYF
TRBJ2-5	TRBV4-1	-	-	TGCGCCAGCAGCCAAGTTACAGTCCAAGAGACCCAGTACTTC	CASSQVTVQETQYF
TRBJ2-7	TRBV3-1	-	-	TGTGCCAGCAGCCAAGGGGGGGCCTACGAGCAGTACTTC	CASSQGGAYEQYF
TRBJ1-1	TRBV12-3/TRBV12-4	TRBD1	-	TGTGCCAGCAGCTTGTCAGGGGGCCGCACTGAAGCTTTCTTT	CASSLSGGRTEAFF
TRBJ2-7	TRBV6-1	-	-	TGTGCCAGCAGCGGACGGAACCCTTCGAACGAGCAGTACTTC	CASSGRNPSNEQYF
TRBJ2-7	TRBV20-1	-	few	TGCAGTGATAGGGGGAGGGGTCCCTACGAGCAGTACTTC	CSDRGRGPYEQYF
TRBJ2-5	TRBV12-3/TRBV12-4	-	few	TGTGCCAGTAGGAAACTAGCATCCGAAGAGACCCAGTACTTC	CASRKLASEETQYF
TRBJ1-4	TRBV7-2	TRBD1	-	TGTGCCAGCAGCGTCGCCGGGACAGGGACTGAAAAACTGTTTTTT	CASSVAGTGTEKLFF
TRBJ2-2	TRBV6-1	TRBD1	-	TGTGCCAGCAGACAAGGACAGGGCGACACCGGGGAGCTGTTTTTT	CASRQGQGDTGELFF
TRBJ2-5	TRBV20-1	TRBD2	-	TGCAGTGCCCTTAGCCGCGGGGGAGCAGAGACCCAGTACTTC	CSALSRGGAETQYF
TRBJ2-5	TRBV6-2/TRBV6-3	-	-	TGTGCCAGCAAGCTTCCAGTCCAAGAGACCCAGTACTTC	CASKLPVQETQYF
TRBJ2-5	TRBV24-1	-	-	TGTGCCACCAGTGATTCCCAGGGGAAAGAGACCCAGTACTTC	CATSDSQGKETQYF